The clone carrying this TCR beta chain turned up a few times. Its antigen is unknown. This record comes from a study of beta chain features in type 1 diabetes. For the study at large: Patient and healthy donor groups were alike in age, gender and cell yields. The examined sorted cells totaled about 98 million across samples.

Each sorted fraction was over 95% pure. Every isolated RNA sample was fully reverse transcribed, so sequencing captured expressed TCRB transcripts. Produced via immunoSEQ multiplex PCR; TCRdb's table is partial and in-frame only. The sample includes 600,000 to 700,000 clones, around 12% of them seen just once. Notes on the study in general: Possibly, sequencing cDNA over-represented cells that had high TCR expression levels. Type 1 diabetes patients had moderately but significantly shorter TCRB CDR3s in all four CD4+ subsets.

Trimming cost V 4 bases and J 2 bases; bases outside gene matches: 6. CDR3 length equals 15 residues. Per the germline V gene, CDR1 is SGHRS and CDR2 is YFSETQ. The receptor was isolated from a man aged 25-45 years with type 1 diabetes. Sequencing was performed on naive CD4+ T cells from blood. V is TRBV5-1 and J is TRBJ2-3; 8 nucleotides line up with TRBD1. The CDR3 bases are TGCGCCAGCAGCATAGGACAGGGAATCACAGATACGCAGTATTTT. Translation gives CASSIGQGITDTQYF.